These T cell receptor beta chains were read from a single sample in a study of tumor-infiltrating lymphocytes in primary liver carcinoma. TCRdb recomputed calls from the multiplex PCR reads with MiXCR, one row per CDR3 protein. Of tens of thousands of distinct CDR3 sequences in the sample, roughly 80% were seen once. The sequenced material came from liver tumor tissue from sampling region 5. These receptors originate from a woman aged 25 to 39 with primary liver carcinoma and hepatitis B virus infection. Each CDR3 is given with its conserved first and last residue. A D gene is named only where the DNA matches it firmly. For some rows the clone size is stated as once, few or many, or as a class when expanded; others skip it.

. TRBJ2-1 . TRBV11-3 TGTGCCAGCGGCTTAGACGGGAACAAAGTGCAGTTCTTC CASGLDGNKVQFF
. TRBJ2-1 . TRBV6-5 TGTGCCACCACGGAGGGTGGGGCCTCCAATGAGCAGTTCTTC CATTEGGASNEQFF
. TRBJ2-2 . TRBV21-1 TGTGCCAGCAGCAAGCAGGACAGGGCCCGTACCGGGGAGCCGTTTTTT CASSKQDRARTGEPFF
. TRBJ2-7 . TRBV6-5 TGTGCAAGCAGTTACAAGGGCCGCAGCTCCTACGAGCAGTACTTC CASSYKGRSSYEQYF
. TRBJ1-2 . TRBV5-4 TGTGCCACCAGCCCACTCTACGACTATGGCTACACCTTC CATSPLYDYGYTF
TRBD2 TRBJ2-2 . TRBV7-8 TGTGCCAGCAACCTCAGGACTAGCGGGAGTGGGACCGGGGAGCTGTTTTTT CASNLRTSGSGTGELFF
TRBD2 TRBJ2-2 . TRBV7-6 TGTGCCAGCAGCTTAGTCCTAGCGGGGAGCGCGAACACCGGGGAGCTGTTTTTT CASSLVLAGSANTGELFF
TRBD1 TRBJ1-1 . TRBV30 TGTACTTGGAGACCGAGCGGGACAGCTAATTACGAAGCTTTCTTT CTWRPSGTANYEAFF
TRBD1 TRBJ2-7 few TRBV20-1 TGCAGTGCTAGATGGGACAGGGTCGAGCAGTACTTC CSARWDRVEQYF
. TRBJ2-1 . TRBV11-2 TGTGCCAGCAGCTCTGGTGCCTCCTACAATGGGCAGTTCTTC CASSSGASYNGQFF
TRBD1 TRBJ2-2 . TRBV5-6 TGTGTCAGCAGCTTGGCACCCAGAGTCACAGGGGAACTGCTTTTT CVSSLAPRVTGELLF
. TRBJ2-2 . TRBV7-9 TGTGCCAGTAGCTTCGACACCGGGGAGCTATTTTTT CASSFDTGELFF
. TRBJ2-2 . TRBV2 TGTGCCAGCGGTGGAGTCAGTCTAAACACCGGGAAGCTGTTTTTT CASGGVSLNTGKLFF
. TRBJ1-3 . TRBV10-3 TGTACCATCAGTGAGTCAGTCTCTGGAGACACCATATATTTT CTISESVSGDTIYF
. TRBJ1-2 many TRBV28 TGTGCCAGCAGTTTACTACCCAATGGCTACACCTTC CASSLLPNGYTF
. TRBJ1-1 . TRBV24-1 TGTGCCACCAGTTCCGGTACAGGGAGCACTGAAACTTTCTTT CATSSGTGSTETFF
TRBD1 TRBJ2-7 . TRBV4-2 TGTGTCAGCAACCAGGAACACCTAGGACAGGGGGGACCGTGCGAGCAGTACTTC CVSNQEHLGQGGPCEQYF
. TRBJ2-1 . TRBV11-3 TGTGCCAGCGGCTTAGACGGGAACAATGAACTGTTCTTC CASGLDGNNELFF
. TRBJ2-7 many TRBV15 TGTGCCACCAGCAGAGTAAGGGACTTCCCCCAATCCGAGCAGTACTTC CATSRVRDFPQSEQYF
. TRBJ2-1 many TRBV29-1 TGCAGCGTTGAAGGGGGGGGCTGGGCAGGGGGCCGTTCCAATGAGCAGTTCTTC CSVEGGGWAGGRSNEQFF
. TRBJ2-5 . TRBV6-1 TGTGCCAACACTCTTCACCCCCTGCTGGGAGGAGAGACCCAGTACTTC CANTLHPLLGGETQYF
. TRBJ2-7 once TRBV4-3 TGCGCCAGCAGCCAAACTGTGACGAGGGGTCACATTAGCTACGAACAGTACTTC CASSQTVTRGHISYEQYF
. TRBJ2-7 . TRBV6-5 TGTGCCAGCAGCTACAACGACAGCAGCTCCTACGAGCACTACTTC CASSYNDSSSYEHYF
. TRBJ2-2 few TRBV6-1 TGTGCCAGCATGAAGAGAAGGGACACCGGGGAGCTGTTTTTT CASMKRRDTGELFF
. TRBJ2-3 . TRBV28 TGTACCATCAGTTTTGACAGTATGAGGTGGGACACAGATACGCAGTATTTT CTISFDSMRWDTDTQYF
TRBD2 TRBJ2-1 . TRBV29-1 TGCAGGGCCCTAAGGGACTACTATGAGCACTTCTTC CRALRDYYEHFF